This TCR beta chain was obtained from a study of radiation and T cells in renal cell carcinoma. The CDR3 runs 13 residues. V was pared by 5 bases and J by 6 bases, with 13 bases between. CDR1 is KGHSH, CDR2 LQKENI, per germline. Profiled with immunoSEQ multiplex PCR; TCRdb holds only in-frame clones, not every one. This table has roughly 120,000 clones, 81% appearing once. Remarks on this clone: Its antigen is still unknown.

Overall study results and limits: From baseline, blood top tumor clonotypes peaked at 2 weeks post-radiation.

Time point meaning: blood 2 weeks post-SBRT. Treatment noted: 15 Gy SBRT to primary tumor, nephrectomy 4 weeks later. Radiation-treated patients gave blood at baseline, week 2 and week 4. V is TRBV18 and J is TRBJ1-1, with D unresolved. The sample here was blood, taken from a patient whose treatment included radiotherapy and nephrectomy. This receptor was taken from a woman aged 60 to 75 with renal cell carcinoma. The CDR3, as DNA: TGTGCCAGCTCATTCGACATCGTCGCTGAAGCTTTCTTT. This gives the protein CASSFDIVAEAFF. The entire variable domain, with the rest obtained from reference TRBV18 and TRBJ1-1, is as follows: NAGVMQNPRHLVRRRGQEARLRCSPMKGHSHVYWYRQLPEEGLKFMVYLQKENIIDESGMPKERFSAEFPKEGPSILRIQQVVRGDSAAYFCASSFDIVAEAFFGQGTRLTVV.